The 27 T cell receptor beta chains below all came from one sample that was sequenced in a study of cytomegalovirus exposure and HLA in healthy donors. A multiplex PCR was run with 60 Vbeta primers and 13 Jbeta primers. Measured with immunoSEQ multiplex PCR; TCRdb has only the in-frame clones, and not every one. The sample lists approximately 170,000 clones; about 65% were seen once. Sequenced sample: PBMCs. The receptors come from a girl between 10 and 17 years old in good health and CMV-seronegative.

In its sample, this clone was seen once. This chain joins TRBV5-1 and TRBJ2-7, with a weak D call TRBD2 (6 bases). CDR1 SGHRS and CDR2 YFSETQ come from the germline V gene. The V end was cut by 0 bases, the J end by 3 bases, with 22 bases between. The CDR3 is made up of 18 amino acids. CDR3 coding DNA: TGCGCCAGCAGCTTGGCTATCCTTGGCGGGGATCAGGTCTACGAGCAGTACTTC. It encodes CASSLAILGGDQVYEQYF.

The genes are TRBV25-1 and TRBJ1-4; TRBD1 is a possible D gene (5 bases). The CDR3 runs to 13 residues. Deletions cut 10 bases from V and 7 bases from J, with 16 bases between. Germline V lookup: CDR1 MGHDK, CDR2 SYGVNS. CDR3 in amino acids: CATSGGISEKLFF. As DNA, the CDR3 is TGTGCCACCTCCGGGGGAATAAGTGAAAAACTGTTTTTT.

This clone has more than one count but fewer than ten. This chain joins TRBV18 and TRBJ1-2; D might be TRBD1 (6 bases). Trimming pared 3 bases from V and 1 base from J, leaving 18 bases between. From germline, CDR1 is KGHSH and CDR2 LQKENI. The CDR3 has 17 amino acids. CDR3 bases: TGTGCCAGCTCACCCTCCACAGGGATAAAGGATAACTATGGCTACACCTTC. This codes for CASSPSTGIKDNYGYTF.

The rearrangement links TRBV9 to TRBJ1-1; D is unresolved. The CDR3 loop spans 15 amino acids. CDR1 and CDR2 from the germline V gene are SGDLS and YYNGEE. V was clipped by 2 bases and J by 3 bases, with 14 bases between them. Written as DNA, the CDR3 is TGTGCCAGCAGCGTCCAGGCAGCGGACGACACTGAAGCTTTCTTT. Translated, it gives CASSVQAADDTEAFF.

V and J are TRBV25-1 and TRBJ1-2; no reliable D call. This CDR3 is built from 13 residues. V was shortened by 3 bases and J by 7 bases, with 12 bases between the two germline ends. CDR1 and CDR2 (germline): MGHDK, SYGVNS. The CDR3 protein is CASSDPGFSGYTF. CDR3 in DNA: TGTGCCAGCAGTGATCCCGGGTTCTCTGGCTACACCTTC.

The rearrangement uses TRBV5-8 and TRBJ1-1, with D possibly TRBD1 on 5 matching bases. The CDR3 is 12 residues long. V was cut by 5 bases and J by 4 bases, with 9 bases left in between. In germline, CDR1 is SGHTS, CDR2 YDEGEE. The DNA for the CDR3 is TGTGCCAGCAGGCGCCAGGGCACTGAAGCTTTCTTT. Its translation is CASRRQGTEAFF.

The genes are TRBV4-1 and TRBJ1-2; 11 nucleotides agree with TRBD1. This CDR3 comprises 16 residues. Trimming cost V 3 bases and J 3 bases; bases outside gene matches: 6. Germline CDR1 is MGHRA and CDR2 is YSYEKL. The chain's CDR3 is CASSQMGTGGDYGYTF. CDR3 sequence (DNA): TGCGCCAGCAGCCAGATGGGGACAGGGGGAGACTATGGCTACACCTTC.

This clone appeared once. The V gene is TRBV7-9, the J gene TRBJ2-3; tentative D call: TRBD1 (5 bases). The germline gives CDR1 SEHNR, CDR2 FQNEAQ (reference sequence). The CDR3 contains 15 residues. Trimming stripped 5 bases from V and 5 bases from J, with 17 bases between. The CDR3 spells CASSPWTKRKDTQYF. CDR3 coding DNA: TGTGCCAGCAGCCCATGGACAAAGAGAAAAGATACGCAGTATTTT.

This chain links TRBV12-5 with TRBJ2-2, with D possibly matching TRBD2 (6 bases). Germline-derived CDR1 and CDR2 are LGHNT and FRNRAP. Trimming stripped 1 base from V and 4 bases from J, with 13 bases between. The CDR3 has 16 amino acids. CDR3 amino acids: CASGLGGGGVTGELFF. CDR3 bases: TGTGCTAGTGGTTTGGGGGGAGGAGGGGTCACCGGGGAGCTGTTTTTT.

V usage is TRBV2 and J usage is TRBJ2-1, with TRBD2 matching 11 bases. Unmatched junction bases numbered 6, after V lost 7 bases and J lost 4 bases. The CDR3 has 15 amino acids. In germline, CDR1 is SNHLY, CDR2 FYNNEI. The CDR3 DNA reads TGTGCCAGCAAGCTACTAGCGGGGGTATACAATGAGCAGTTCTTC. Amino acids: CASKLLAGVYNEQFF.

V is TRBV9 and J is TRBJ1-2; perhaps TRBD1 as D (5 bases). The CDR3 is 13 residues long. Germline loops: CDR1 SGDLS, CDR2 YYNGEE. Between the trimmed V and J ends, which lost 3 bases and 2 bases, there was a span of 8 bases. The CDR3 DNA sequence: TGTGCCAGCAGCGCGACAGTCAACTATGGCTACACCTTC. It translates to CASSATVNYGYTF.

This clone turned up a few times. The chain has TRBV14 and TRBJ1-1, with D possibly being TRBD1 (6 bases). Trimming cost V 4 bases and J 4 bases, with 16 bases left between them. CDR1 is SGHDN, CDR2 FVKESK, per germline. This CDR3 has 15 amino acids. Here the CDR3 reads CASSRRQDLGTEAFF. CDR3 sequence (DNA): TGTGCCAGCAGCCGAAGACAGGATCTGGGCACTGAAGCTTTCTTT.

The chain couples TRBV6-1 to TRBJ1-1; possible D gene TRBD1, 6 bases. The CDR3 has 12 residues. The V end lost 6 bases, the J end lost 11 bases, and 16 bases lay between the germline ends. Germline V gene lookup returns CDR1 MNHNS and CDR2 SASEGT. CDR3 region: CASRRESGEAFF. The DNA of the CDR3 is TGTGCCAGCAGGAGAGAGTCAGGGGAGGCTTTCTTT.

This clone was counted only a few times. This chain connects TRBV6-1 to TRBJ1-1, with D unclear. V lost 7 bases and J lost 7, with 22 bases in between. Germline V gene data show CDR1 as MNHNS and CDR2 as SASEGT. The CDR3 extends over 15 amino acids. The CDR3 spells CASTPKSAFGIEAFF. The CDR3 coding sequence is TGTGCCAGCACCCCTAAGTCGGCCTTCGGGATTGAAGCTTTCTTT.

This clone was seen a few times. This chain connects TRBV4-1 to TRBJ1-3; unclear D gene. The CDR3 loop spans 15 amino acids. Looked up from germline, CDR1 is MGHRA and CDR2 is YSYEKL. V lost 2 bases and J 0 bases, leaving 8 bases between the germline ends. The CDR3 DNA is TGCGCCAGCAGCCAATATCGTATCTCTGGAAACACCATATATTTT. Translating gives CASSQYRISGNTIYF.

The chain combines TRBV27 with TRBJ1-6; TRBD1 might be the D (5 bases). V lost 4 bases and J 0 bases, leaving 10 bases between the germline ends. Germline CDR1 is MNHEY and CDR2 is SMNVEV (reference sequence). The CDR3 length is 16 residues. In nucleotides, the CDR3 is TGTGCCAGCAGTTATGGACATAGCTCCTATAATTCACCCCTCCACTTT. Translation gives CASSYGHSSYNSPLHF.

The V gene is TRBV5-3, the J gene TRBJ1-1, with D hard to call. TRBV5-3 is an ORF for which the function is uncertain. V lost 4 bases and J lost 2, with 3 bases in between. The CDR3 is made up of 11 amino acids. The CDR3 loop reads CARSRNTEAFF. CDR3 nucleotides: TGTGCCAGAAGCCGTAACACTGAAGCTTTCTTT.

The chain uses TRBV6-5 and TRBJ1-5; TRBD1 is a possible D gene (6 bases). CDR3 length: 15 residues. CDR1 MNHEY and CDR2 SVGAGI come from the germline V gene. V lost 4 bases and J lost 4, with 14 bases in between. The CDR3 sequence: CASSFTPQGNQPQHF. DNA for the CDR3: TGTGCCAGCAGTTTTACTCCACAGGGTAATCAGCCCCAGCATTTT.

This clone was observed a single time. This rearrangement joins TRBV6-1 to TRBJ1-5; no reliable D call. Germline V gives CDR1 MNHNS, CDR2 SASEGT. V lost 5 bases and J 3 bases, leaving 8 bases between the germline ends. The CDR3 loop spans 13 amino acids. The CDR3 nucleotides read TGTGCCAGCAGTTTTGAGGCCAATCAGCCCCAGCATTTT. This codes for CASSFEANQPQHF.

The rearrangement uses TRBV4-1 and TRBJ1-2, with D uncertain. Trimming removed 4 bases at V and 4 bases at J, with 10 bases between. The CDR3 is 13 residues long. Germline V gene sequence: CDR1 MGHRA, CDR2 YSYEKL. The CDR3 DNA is TGCGCCAGCAGCCTAGGAGAGGGCTATGGCTACACCTTC. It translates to CASSLGEGYGYTF.

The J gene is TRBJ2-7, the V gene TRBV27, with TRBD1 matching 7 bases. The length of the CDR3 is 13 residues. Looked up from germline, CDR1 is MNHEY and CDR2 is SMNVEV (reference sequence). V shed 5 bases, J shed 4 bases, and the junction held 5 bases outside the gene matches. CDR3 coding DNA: TGTGCCAGCAGTCCCCGGACAGGTTACGAGCAGTACTTC. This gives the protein CASSPRTGYEQYF.

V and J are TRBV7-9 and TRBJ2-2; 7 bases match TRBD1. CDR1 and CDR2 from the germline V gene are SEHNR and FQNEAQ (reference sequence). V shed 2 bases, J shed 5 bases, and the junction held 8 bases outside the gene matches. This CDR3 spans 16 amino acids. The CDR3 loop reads CASSLIRGRSTGELFF. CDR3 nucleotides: TGTGCCAGCAGCTTAATTAGGGGGCGTAGTACCGGGGAGCTGTTTTTT.

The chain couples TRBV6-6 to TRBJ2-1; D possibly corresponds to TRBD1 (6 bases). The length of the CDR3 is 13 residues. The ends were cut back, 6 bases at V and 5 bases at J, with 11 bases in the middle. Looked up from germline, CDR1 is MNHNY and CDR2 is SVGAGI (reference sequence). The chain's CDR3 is CASSHEGDNEQFF. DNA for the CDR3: TGTGCCAGCAGCCACGAGGGGGACAATGAGCAGTTCTTC.

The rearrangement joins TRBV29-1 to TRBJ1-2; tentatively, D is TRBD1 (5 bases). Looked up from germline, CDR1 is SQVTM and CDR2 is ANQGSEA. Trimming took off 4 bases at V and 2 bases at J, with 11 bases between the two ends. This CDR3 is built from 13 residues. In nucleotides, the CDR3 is TGCAGCGTTGGTCTCAGGGCCAACTATGGCTACACCTTC. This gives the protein CSVGLRANYGYTF. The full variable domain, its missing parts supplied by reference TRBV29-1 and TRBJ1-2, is SAVISQKPSRDICQRGTSLTIQCQVDSQVTMMFWYRQQPGQSLTLIATANQGSEATYESGFVIDKFPISRPNLTFSTLTVSNMSPEDSSIYLCSVGLRANYGYTFGSGTRLTVV.

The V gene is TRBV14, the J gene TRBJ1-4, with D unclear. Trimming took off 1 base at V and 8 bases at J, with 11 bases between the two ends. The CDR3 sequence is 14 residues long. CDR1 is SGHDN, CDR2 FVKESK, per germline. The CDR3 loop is CASSQGLLVEKLFF. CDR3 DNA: TGTGCCAGCAGCCAAGGACTCCTCGTAGAAAAACTGTTTTTT.

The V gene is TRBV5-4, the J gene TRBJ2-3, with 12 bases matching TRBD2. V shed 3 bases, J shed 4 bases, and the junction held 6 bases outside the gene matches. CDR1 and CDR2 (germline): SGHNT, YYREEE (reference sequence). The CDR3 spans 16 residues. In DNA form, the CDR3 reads TGTGCCAGCAGCTGGAGCGCTAGCGGGGGGGCAGATACGCAGTATTTT. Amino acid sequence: CASSWSASGGADTQYF.

CDR3 amino acids: CASTPSGQRNTIYF. In nucleotides, the CDR3 is TGTGCCAGCACCCCCTCGGGACAGAGAAACACCATATATTTT. The chain combines TRBV6-1 with TRBJ1-3, with 7 positions matching TRBD1. The CDR3 length is 14 residues. CDR1 is MNHNS, CDR2 SASEGT, per germline. V shed 7 bases and J 5 bases; nucleotides not matched to a gene: 8.